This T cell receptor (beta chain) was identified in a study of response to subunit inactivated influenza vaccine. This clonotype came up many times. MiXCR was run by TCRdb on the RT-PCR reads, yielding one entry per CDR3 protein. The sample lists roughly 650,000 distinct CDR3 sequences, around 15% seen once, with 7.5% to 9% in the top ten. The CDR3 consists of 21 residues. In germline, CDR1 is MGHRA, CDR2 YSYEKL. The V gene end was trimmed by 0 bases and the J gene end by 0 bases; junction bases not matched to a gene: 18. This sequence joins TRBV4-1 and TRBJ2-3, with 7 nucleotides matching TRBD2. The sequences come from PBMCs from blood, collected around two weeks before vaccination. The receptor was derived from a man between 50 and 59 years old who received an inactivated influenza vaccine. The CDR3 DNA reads TGCGCCAGCAGCCAAGAGGTGAGGTGGGGCAGCGGGGCCCCTAGCACAGATACGCAGTATTTT. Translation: CASSQEVRWGSGAPSTDTQYF.